These T cell receptor beta chains were read from a single sample in a study of PD-1 blockade in classical Hodgkin lymphoma. The repertoire was sequenced with immunoSEQ multiplex PCR; TCRdb's copy has only in-frame clones and lacks some. The profile shows 25,000 to 35,000 clones, about 86% of them singletons. Sample: CD4+ T cells from blood, taken before the fourth cycle of nivolumab. These receptors were collected from a human donor with classical Hodgkin lymphoma. Both conserved end residues are part of each CDR3.

CASSSWTVNGEQFF,TRBV5-6,TRBJ2-1
CASSWGTGLNQPQHF,TRBV7-2,TRBJ1-5
CASSLEAKPRGLTIYF,TRBV11-2,TRBJ1-3
CASSLDQTGQTNTEAFF,TRBV11-3,TRBJ1-1
CASSFYYGYTF,TRBV28,TRBJ1-2
CATSRVSTAETQYF,TRBV15,TRBJ2-5
CAWSVELIRDRGPAQQYF,TRBV30,TRBJ2-7
CASSILRNRGGPNTEAFF,TRBV5-1,TRBJ1-1
CASSRGEMYF,TRBV6-6,TRBJ2-4
CASGFGRKPPYTF,TRBV7-2,TRBJ1-2
CASSLIQPGGTDTQYF,TRBV5-6,TRBJ2-3
CASSPVLGRETQYF,TRBV28,TRBJ2-5
CASSLFSGGQEETQYF,TRBV7-6,TRBJ2-5
CASSRDRASDTQYF,TRBV25-1,TRBJ2-3
CASSLLQGGDQKLFF,TRBV7-9,TRBJ1-4
CASSAGRTGSYNSPLHF,TRBV25-1,TRBJ1-6
CASSEPTGRTEAFF,TRBV25-1,TRBJ1-1
CASSQEEQGAEKLFF,TRBV4-3,TRBJ1-4
CASSTQTGSGETQYF,TRBV5-1,TRBJ2-5
CASSLGGVRQPQHF,TRBV27,TRBJ1-5
CASSFLGSPLHF,TRBV19,TRBJ1-6
CASSLRLAGGLGTDTQYF,TRBV5-1,TRBJ2-3